A single sample gave rise to the 2 T cell receptor beta chains below, sequenced in a study of naive and memory T cell subsets (dated by TCRdb to the late 2010s). The library was obtained by 5' RACE. For sequencing, an Illumina MiSeq was employed. The ligated cDNA was amplified in four rounds of PCR with nested alpha and beta constant region primers together with the SP2 primer. TCRdb trimmed the raw reads at Q25, called clones with MiXCR and kept productive beta chains. Rows with one shared CDR3 protein collapse into an entry with the most common genes and DNA. The sample table holds tens of thousands of distinct CDR3 sequences, of which under 10% were seen once. Clones ranked in the top ten supply approximately 9.7% of the sample. The study reported a robust and sensitive protocol to amplify, sequence and analyze TCRs, based on 3' ligation of a UMI-containing oligonucleotide to TCR cDNA. These receptors were taken from a female donor in good health.

This clonotype was counted between two and nine times. The chain carries TRBV2 and TRBJ2-1; D may correspond to TRBD1 or TRBD2 (6 bases each). The V end lost 4 bases, the J end lost 3 bases, and 13 bases lay between the germline ends. The CDR3 sequence is 15 residues long. CDR1 and CDR2 from the germline V gene are SNHLY and FYNNEI. This chain's CDR3 is CASSASGANYNEQFF. The CDR3 DNA sequence: TGTGCCAGCAGTGCGTCGGGGGCCAACTACAATGAGCAGTTCTTC.

J is TRBJ1-1 and V is TRBV29-1; D ambiguous. This CDR3 contains 13 residues. V lost 4 bases to trimming and J lost 1 base, with 10 bases between them. Germline loops: CDR1 SQVTM, CDR2 ANQGSEA. This CDR3 is CSVAGSWNTEAFF. DNA for the CDR3: TGCAGCGTTGCGGGCAGTTGGAACACTGAAGCTTTCTTT.